Given below is one T cell receptor beta chain in context. Its matching antigen is unknown. A junction end diverges from the germline sequence, so it may reflect a read error. Breast cancer patients provided tissue from their axillary draining lymph nodes. CDR3 length: 14 residues. Germline assignment: CDR1 SGHNT and CDR2 YYREEE (reference sequence). This specimen belongs to a study of breast tumors, draining lymph nodes, adjacent tissues. The study's findings and limits: That most tumor T cells come from lymph nodes remained unproven. Tumor repertoires ranked between lymph nodes and nontumor tissue in diversity, with V and J gene preferences.

TCRdb used MiXCR to reprocess the multiplex PCR reads, holding one entry per CDR3 protein. The sample records about 110,000 distinct CDR3 sequences, more than 25% being singletons. Sequencing input: axillary lymph node tissue. The V call is TRBV5-4, the J call TRBJ2-7; D is unresolved. The receptor comes from a female donor with breast cancer. Some clones in this sample may be carry-over from other donors' samples. The CDR3 loop reads CASSLGGIGYEQYF. CDR3 bases: TGTGCCAGCAGTTTGGGTGGGATCGGCTACGAGCAGTACTTC.